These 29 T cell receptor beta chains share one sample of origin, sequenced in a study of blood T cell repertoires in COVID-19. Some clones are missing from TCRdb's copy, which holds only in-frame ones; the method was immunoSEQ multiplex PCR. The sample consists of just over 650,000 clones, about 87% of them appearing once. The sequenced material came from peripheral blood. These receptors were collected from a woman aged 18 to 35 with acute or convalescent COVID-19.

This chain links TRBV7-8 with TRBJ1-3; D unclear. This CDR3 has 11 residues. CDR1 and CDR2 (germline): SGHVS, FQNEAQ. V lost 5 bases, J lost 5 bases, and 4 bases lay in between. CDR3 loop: CASSPRNTIYF. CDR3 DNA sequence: TGTGCCAGCAGCCCAAGAAACACCATATATTTT. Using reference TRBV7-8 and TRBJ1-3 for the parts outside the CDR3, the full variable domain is GAGVSQSPRYKVAKRGQDVALRCDPISGHVSLFWYQQALGQGPEFLTYFQNEAQLDKSGLPSDRFFAERPEGSVSTLKIQRTQQEDSAVYLCASSPRNTIYFGEGSWLTVV.

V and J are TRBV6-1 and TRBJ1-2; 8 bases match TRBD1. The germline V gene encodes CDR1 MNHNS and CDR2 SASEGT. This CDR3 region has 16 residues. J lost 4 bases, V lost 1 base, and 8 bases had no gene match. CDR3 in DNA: TGTGCCAGCAGTGAAGACCAGGGGGCGAGGGCCTATGGCTACACCTTC. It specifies CASSEDQGARAYGYTF.

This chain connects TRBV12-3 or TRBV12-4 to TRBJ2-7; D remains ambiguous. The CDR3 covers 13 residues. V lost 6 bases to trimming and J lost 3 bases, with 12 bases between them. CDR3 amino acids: CASSSRAVYEQYF. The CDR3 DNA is TGTGCCAGCAGCTCCCGCGCCGTCTACGAGCAGTACTTC.

CDR3 protein: CATSRHLGEGYTF. The CDR3 DNA reads as TGTGCCACCTCAAGGCATTTAGGAGAGGGCTACACCTTC. The V and J genes are TRBV6-5 and TRBJ1-2; D gene ambiguous. Trimming took 10 bases from V and 8 from J, leaving 20 bases between them. The CDR3 is made up of 13 amino acids. From germline, CDR1 is MNHEY and CDR2 SVGAGI.

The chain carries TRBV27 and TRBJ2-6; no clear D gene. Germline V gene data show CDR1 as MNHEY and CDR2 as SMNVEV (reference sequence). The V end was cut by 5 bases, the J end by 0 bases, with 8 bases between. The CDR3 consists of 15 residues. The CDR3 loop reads CASSPRISGANVLTF. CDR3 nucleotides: TGTGCCAGCAGTCCCCGTATCTCTGGGGCCAACGTCCTGACTTTC.

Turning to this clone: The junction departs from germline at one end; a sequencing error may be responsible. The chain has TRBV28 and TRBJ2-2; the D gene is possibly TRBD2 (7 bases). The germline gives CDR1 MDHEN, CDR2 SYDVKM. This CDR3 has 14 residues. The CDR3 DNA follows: TGTGCCAGCAGTTTATCGGGCGGGAGAGGGGGGCTGTTTTTT. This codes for CASSLSGGRGGLFF.

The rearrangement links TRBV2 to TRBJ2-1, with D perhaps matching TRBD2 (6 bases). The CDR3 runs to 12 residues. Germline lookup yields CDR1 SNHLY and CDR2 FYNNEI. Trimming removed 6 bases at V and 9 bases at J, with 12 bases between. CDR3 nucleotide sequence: TGTGCCAGCAGGGTTGAGGGAGGTGAGCAGTTCTTC. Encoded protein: CASRVEGGEQFF.

The CDR3 DNA sequence: TGCGCCAGCAGCCTCGGACAGGGACCCTTTGAAGCTTTCTTT. Its translation is CASSLGQGPFEAFF. V is TRBV5-1 and J is TRBJ1-1; 8 bases match TRBD1. The CDR3 sequence is 14 residues long. V dropped 4 bases and J dropped 7; count of bases not matched to a gene: 9. Per germline, CDR1 SGHRS and CDR2 YFSETQ.

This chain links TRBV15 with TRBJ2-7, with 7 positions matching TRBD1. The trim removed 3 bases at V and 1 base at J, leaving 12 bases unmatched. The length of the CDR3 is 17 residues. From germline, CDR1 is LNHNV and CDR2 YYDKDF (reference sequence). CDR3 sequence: CATSRDRFKALSYEQYF. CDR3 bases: TGTGCCACCAGCAGGGACAGGTTTAAAGCCCTATCCTACGAGCAGTACTTC.

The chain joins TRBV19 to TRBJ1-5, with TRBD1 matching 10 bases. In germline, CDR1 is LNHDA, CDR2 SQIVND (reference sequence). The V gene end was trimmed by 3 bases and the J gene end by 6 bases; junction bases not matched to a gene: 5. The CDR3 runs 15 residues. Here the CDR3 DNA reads TGTGCCAGTAGTATCAGACAGGGGGCGGGTCAGCCCCAGCATTTT. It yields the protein CASSIRQGAGQPQHF. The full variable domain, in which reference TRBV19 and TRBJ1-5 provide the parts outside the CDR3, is DGGITQSPKYLFRKEGQNVTLSCEQNLNHDAMYWYRQDPGQGLRLIYYSQIVNDFQKGDIAEGYSVSREKKESFPLTVTSAQKNPTAFYLCASSIRQGAGQPQHFGDGTRLSIL.

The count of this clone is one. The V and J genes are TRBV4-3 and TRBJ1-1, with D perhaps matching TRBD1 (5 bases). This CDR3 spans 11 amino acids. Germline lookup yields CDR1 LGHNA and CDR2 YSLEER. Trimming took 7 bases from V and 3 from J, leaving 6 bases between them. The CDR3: CASKGYTEAFF. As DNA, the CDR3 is TGCGCCAGCAAGGGGTACACTGAAGCTTTCTTT.

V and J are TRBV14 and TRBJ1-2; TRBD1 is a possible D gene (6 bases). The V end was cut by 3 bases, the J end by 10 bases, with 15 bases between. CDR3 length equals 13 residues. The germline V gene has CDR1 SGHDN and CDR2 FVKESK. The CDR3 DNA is TGTGCCAGCAGCCACTCGGACAGCCTCAACTACACCTTC. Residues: CASSHSDSLNYTF.

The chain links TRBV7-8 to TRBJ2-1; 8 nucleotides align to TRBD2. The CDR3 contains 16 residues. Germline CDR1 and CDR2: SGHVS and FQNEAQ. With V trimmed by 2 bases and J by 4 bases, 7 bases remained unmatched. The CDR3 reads CASSLHTRGEYNEQFF. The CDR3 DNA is TGTGCCAGCAGCTTACATACGCGGGGGGAATACAATGAGCAGTTCTTC.

CDR3 bases: TGTGCCAGCTCAGACAGGGGGATCTATGGCTACACCTTC. It codes for CASSDRGIYGYTF. The chain couples TRBV18 to TRBJ1-2, with TRBD1 matching 9 bases. Germline CDR1 reads KGHSH; CDR2 reads LQKENI. This CDR3 has 13 amino acids. The V and J ends lost 5 bases and 4 bases, in that order; junction bases with no gene match: 2.

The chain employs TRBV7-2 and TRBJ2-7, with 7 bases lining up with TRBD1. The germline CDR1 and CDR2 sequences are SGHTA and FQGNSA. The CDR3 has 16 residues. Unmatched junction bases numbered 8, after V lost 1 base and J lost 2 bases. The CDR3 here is CASSLDFWTGTYEQYF. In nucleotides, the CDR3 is TGTGCCAGCAGCTTAGATTTCTGGACAGGTACCTACGAGCAGTACTTC.

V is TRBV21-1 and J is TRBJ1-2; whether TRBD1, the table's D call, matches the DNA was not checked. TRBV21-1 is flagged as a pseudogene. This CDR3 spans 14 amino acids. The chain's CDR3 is CASSSGQGHDGYTF. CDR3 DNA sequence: TGTGCCAGCAGCTCCGGGCAGGGCCACGATGGCTACACCTTC.

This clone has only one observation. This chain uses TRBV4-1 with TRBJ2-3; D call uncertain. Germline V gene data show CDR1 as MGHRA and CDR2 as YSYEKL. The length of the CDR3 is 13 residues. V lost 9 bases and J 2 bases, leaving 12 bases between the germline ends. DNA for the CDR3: TGCGCCAGTAGACACCTTTTCACAGATACGCAGTATTTT. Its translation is CASRHLFTDTQYF.

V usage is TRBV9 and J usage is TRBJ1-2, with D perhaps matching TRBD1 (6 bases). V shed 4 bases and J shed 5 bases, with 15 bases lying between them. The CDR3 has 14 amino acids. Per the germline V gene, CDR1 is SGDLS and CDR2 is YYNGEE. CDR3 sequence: CASSPRGGGYGYTF. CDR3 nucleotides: TGTGCCAGCAGCCCCAGAGGGGGAGGGTATGGCTACACCTTC.

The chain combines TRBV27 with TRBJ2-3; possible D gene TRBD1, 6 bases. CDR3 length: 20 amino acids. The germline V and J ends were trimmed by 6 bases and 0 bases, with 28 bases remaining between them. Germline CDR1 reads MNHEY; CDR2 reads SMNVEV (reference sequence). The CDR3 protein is CASSVWGLRVGRASTDTQYF. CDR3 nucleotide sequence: TGTGCCAGCAGCGTTTGGGGGCTTAGGGTTGGGCGGGCTAGCACAGATACGCAGTATTTT.

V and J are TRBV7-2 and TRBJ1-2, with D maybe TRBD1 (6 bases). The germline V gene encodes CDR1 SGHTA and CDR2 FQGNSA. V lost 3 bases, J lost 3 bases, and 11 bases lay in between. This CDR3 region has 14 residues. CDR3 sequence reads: CASSFGQFHYGYTF. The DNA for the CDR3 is TGTGCCAGCAGCTTTGGACAGTTTCACTATGGCTACACCTTC.

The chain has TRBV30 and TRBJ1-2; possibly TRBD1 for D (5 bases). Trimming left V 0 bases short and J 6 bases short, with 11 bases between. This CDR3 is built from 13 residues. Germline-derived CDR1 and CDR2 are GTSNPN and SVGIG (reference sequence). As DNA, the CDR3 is TGTGCCTGGAGTGTACTTTTCAGGGATGGCTACACCTTC. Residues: CAWSVLFRDGYTF.

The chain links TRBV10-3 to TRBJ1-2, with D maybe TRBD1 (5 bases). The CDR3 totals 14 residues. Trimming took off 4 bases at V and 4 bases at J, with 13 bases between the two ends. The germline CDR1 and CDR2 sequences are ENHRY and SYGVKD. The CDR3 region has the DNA TGTGCCATCAGTGGGACCGGCGGGGGCTATGGCTACACCTTC. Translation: CAISGTGGGYGYTF.

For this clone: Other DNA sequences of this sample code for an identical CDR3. The CDR3 reads CASSYSSDNEQFF. The CDR3 DNA sequence: TGTGCCAGCAGTTACTCGAGCGACAATGAGCAGTTCTTC. The rearrangement uses TRBV6-5 and TRBJ2-1; D ambiguous. V lost 0 bases, J lost 5 bases, and 5 bases lay in between. Germline CDR1 MNHEY, CDR2 SVGAGI. CDR3 length equals 13 residues.

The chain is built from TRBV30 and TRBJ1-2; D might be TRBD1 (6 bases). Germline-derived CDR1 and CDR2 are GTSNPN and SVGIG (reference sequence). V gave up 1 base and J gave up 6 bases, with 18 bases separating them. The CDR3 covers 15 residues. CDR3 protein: CAWSEGKGGPNGYTF. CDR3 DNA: TGTGCCTGGAGTGAAGGAAAGGGGGGGCCTAATGGCTACACCTTC.

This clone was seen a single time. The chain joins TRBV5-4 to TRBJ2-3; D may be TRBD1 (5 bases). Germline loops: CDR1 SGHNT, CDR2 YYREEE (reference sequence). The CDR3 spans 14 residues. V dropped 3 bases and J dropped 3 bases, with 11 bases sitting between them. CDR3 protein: CASSSYRSTDTQYF. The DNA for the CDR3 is TGTGCCAGCAGCTCCTACAGGAGTACAGATACGCAGTATTTT.

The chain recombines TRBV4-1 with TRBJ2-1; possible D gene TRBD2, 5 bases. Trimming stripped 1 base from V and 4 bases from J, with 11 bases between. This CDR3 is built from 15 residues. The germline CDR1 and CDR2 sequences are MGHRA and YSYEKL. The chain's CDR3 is CASSQGGAGYNEQFF. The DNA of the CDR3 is TGCGCCAGCAGCCAAGGGGGAGCTGGATACAATGAGCAGTTCTTC.

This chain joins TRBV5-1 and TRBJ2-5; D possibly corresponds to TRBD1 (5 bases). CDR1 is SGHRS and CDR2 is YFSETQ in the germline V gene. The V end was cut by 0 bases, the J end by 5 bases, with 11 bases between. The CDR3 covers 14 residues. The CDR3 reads CASSLEGRVETQYF. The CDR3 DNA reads TGCGCCAGCAGCTTGGAAGGCAGGGTTGAGACCCAGTACTTC.

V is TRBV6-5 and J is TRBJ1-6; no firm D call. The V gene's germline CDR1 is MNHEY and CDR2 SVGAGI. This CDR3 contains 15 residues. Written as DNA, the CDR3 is TGTGCGACGACGCCCACCGGGAAGGGTAATTCACCCCTCCACTTT. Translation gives CATTPTGKGNSPLHF.

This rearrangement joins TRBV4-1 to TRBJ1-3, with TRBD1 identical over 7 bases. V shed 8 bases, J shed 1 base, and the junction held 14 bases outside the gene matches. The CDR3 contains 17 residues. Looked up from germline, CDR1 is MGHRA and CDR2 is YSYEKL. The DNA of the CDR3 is TGCGCCAGCCGACACTTGACAGGGCCGCTATCTGGAAACACCATATATTTT. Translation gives CASRHLTGPLSGNTIYF.